The 29 T cell receptor beta chains given below trace back to one sample, sequenced in a study of T-cell memory formation after mild COVID-19 (dated by TCRdb to the early 2020s). The library was obtained by 5' RACE. Sequencing relied on an Illumina NovaSeq 6000. In TCRdb, the public reads were trimmed at Q25 with fastp and aligned with MiXCR, with productive beta chains retained. Under each unique CDR3 protein, matching rows form one entry showing the most common genes and DNA. Present in this sample are a few hundred thousand distinct CDR3 sequences, about 17% of which were seen just once. The ten largest clones add up to more than 20% of the sample. Sequenced material: PBMCs or a T cell subset sorted from them (not recorded which). These receptors were collected from a man aged 18 to 29 who had mild COVID-19 (a few samples of this study predate the infection). The sample titles of this study are shuffled in the database, so cell type and time point are left out; the donor was told from shared clones.

This clonotype was picked up a small number of times. The gene calls are TRBV28 and TRBJ1-5; 7 bases fit TRBD1. The CDR3 is 16 amino acids. Germline trimming cut 6 bases from V and 5 bases from J; bases unmatched to any gene: 13. From germline, CDR1 is MDHEN and CDR2 SYDVKM. This chain's CDR3 is CASRLLRQGGYQPQHF. The CDR3 DNA sequence: TGTGCCAGCAGACTATTAAGACAGGGAGGGTATCAGCCCCAGCATTTT.

V usage is TRBV20-1 and J usage is TRBJ1-4; 7 nucleotides line up with TRBD1. V lost 3 bases and J lost 4; bases outside the gene matches: 2. Germline loops: CDR1 DFQATT, CDR2 SNEGSKA (reference sequence). The CDR3 length is 13 residues. As DNA, the CDR3 is TGCAGTGCTAGGCCAGGGGGTAATGAAAAACTGTTTTTT. This translates into CSARPGGNEKLFF.

J is TRBJ2-5 and V is TRBV7-9; D remains ambiguous. Germline CDR1 and CDR2: SEHNR and FQNEAQ (reference sequence). This CDR3 comprises 16 residues. V dropped 3 bases and J dropped 1 base, with 15 bases sitting between them. The CDR3: CASSFPPDFVQETQYF. CDR3 DNA sequence: TGTGCCAGCAGCTTTCCCCCTGATTTCGTCCAAGAGACCCAGTACTTC.

This clonotype has a handful of counts. The rearrangement links TRBV29-1 to TRBJ2-3, with D tentatively TRBD2 (5 bases). V was pared by 4 bases and J by 2 bases, with 10 bases between. The CDR3 loop spans 13 amino acids. Germline V CDR1 and CDR2: SQVTM, ANQGSEA. CDR3 bases: TGCAGCGTTGTGGGCGGGCTCACAGATACGCAGTATTTT. It codes for CSVVGGLTDTQYF.

This clonotype showed up just once. The V gene is TRBV7-9, the J gene TRBJ1-1; TRBD1 might be the D (5 bases). Trimming left V 5 bases short and J 1 base short, with 14 bases between. Looked up from germline, CDR1 is SEHNR and CDR2 is FQNEAQ (reference sequence). The CDR3 has 15 residues. The CDR3, as DNA: TGTGCCAGCAGCCCTACCCCAGGACAGAACACTGAAGCTTTCTTT. Residues: CASSPTPGQNTEAFF. Based on the CDR3 plus reference TRBV7-9 and TRBJ1-1, the full variable domain is DTGVSQNPRHKITKRGQNVTFRCDPISEHNRLYWYRQTLGQGPEFLTYFQNEAQLEKSRLLSDRFSAERPKGSFSTLEIQRTEQGDSAMYLCASSPTPGQNTEAFFGQGTRLTVV.

This chain connects TRBV6-5 to TRBJ2-2; D could derive from TRBD1 or TRBD2 (5 bases each). The CDR3 covers 15 residues. Germline loops: CDR1 MNHEY, CDR2 SVGAGI. With 4 bases removed from V and 3 bases from J, the gap between germline ends came to 12 bases. The DNA of the CDR3 is TGTGCCAGCAGTTTGGGACGGATCCACACCGGGGAGCTGTTTTTT. It translates to CASSLGRIHTGELFF.

This clonotype was seen a handful of times. The rearrangement links TRBV2 to TRBJ2-3; 7 bases line up with TRBD2. Germline V gene sequence: CDR1 SNHLY, CDR2 FYNNEI. With V trimmed by 5 bases and J by 1 base, 3 bases remained unmatched. The CDR3 covers 14 residues. CDR3 nucleotide sequence: TGTGCCAGCAGTTGGCTAGCGGGCACAGATACGCAGTATTTT. Translating it yields CASSWLAGTDTQYF.

The V call is TRBV7-6, the J call TRBJ2-7, with D maybe TRBD1 (5 bases). This CDR3 is 12 amino acids long. The germline CDR1 and CDR2 sequences are SGHVS and FNYEAQ. V was pared by 3 bases and J by 6 bases, with 9 bases between. The CDR3 region has the DNA TGTGCCAGCAGCTTGGCAGGGTCCGAGCAGTACTTC. Protein sequence: CASSLAGSEQYF.

This clonotype was counted ten times or more. This sequence joins TRBV7-7 and TRBJ2-5; TRBD1 matches 10 bases. The CDR3 extends over 15 amino acids. Germline V gene data show CDR1 as SSHAT and CDR2 as FNYEAQ (reference sequence). The V and J ends lost 1 base and 1 base, in that order; junction bases with no gene match: 0. For the CDR3, the DNA is TGTGCCAGCAGCTTAGGGACAGGGGGCCAAGAGACCCAGTACTTC. This sequence encodes CASSLGTGGQETQYF.

This clonotype showed up many times. V usage is TRBV5-1 and J usage is TRBJ2-1, with D possibly matching TRBD2 (7 bases). Germline V gene lookup returns CDR1 SGHRS and CDR2 YFSETQ. CDR3 length: 13 residues. Trimming removed 3 bases at V and 15 bases at J, with 19 bases between. The CDR3 sequence is CASSSDGGPVWFF. The CDR3 DNA reads as TGCGCCAGCAGCTCCGACGGGGGGCCCGTCTGGTTCTTC.

The rearrangement links TRBV24-1 to TRBJ2-5; either TRBD1 or TRBD2 may fit D (6 bases each). V was cut by 4 bases and J by 4 bases, with 12 bases left in between. Per germline, CDR1 KGHDR and CDR2 SFDVKD. The CDR3 has 14 amino acids. The CDR3 DNA reads TGTGCCACCAGTGAACGAGGGGGAGGAGAGACCCAGTACTTC. It specifies CATSERGGGETQYF.

This clonotype was counted between two and nine times. The rearrangement joins TRBV7-2 to TRBJ2-5; either TRBD1 or TRBD2 may supply D (5 bases each). Germline V CDR1 and CDR2: SGHTA, FQGNSA. The CDR3 totals 15 residues. V lost 3 bases, J lost 7 bases, and 18 bases lay in between. In nucleotides, the CDR3 is TGTGCCAGCAGCTTGGGCAGGGAGAGGTCGGGGACCCAGTACTTC. Translating gives CASSLGRERSGTQYF.

CDR3 region: CASAGQGIHEQYF. The CDR3 DNA reads as TGTGCCAGCGCGGGACAGGGGATACACGAGCAGTACTTC. This chain connects TRBV27 to TRBJ2-7; TRBD1 agrees at 10 bases. The germline gives CDR1 MNHEY, CDR2 SMNVEV (reference sequence). The CDR3 runs to 13 residues. V dropped 8 bases and J dropped 5; count of bases not matched to a gene: 6.

This clonotype has only a few counts. This chain uses TRBV12-3 or TRBV12-4 with TRBJ1-5; TRBD1 might be the D (5 bases). V lost 5 bases, J lost 5 bases, and 10 bases lay in between. There are 13 residues in the CDR3. CDR3 residues: CASSIRVDQPQHF. The CDR3 nucleotides read TGTGCCAGCAGTATCAGGGTTGATCAGCCCCAGCATTTT.

This clonotype was seen only a few times. In DNA form, the CDR3 reads TGTGCCAGCAGCTTAACCAGGTTCTCCTATAATTCACCCCTCCACTTT. Its protein is CASSLTRFSYNSPLHF. The gene calls are TRBV7-8 and TRBJ1-6, with unresolved D. Per the germline V gene, CDR1 is SGHVS and CDR2 is FQNEAQ. V dropped 2 bases and J dropped 0 bases, with 8 bases sitting between them. The CDR3 consists of 16 residues.

This clonotype appeared a few times. The chain employs TRBV3-1 and TRBJ1-5; D is unclear. Germline CDR1 reads LGHDT; CDR2 reads YNNKEL (reference sequence). Trimming shortened V by 1 base and J by 6 bases, and 7 bases separated the two germline ends. The length of the CDR3 is 13 residues. CDR3 in DNA: TGTGCCAGCAGCCAAGGTCAGGTTCAGCCCCAGCATTTT. This translates into CASSQGQVQPQHF.

The sample holds a few counts of this clonotype. This sequence joins TRBV12-3 or TRBV12-4 and TRBJ1-2; D ambiguous. The CDR3 is 12 residues long. The germline V and J ends were trimmed by 8 bases and 8 bases, with 15 bases remaining between them. The CDR3 DNA follows: TGTGCCAGCGGACTACGGACGGGCGGCTACACCTTC. This encodes CASGLRTGGYTF.

This clonotype was observed at least ten times. The rearrangement joins TRBV5-1 to TRBJ2-5; 7 bases are shared with TRBD1. The J segment lost 2 bases and the V segment lost 1 base, leaving 8 bases of the junction unmatched. CDR1 and CDR2 from the germline V gene are SGHRS and YFSETQ. The CDR3 contains 16 residues. CDR3 DNA: TGCGCCAGCAGCTTGTCCTCGACAGGGAGTCAAGAGACCCAGTACTTC. Protein product: CASSLSSTGSQETQYF.

In its sample, this clonotype was seen many times. The rearrangement links TRBV28 to TRBJ2-1; 13 nucleotides match TRBD2. Germline lookup yields CDR1 MDHEN and CDR2 SYDVKM. Trimming took 6 bases from V and 0 from J; bases not matched to a gene: 11. The CDR3 is made up of 19 amino acids. The CDR3 protein is CASSLPGLAGTSSYNEQFF. CDR3 bases: TGTGCCAGCAGCCTACCGGGACTAGCGGGGACGAGCTCCTACAATGAGCAGTTCTTC.

This chain links TRBV28 with TRBJ1-5; 12 bases are shared with TRBD1. The V gene end was trimmed by 6 bases and the J gene end by 7 bases; junction bases not matched to a gene: 4. Per the germline V gene, CDR1 is MDHEN and CDR2 is SYDVKM. The CDR3 has 14 residues. Written as DNA, the CDR3 is TGTGCCAGCAGCAAGGGACAGGGGGCACAGCCCCAGCATTTT. Its protein product is CASSKGQGAQPQHF.

The genes are TRBV6-5 and TRBJ1-6, with TRBD1 as a possible D gene (6 bases). Trimming took 0 bases from V and 8 from J, leaving 11 bases between them. The CDR3 covers 15 residues. The germline gives CDR1 MNHEY, CDR2 SVGAGI. The CDR3 loop is CASSYSGAMDSPLHF. The CDR3 region has the DNA TGTGCCAGCAGTTACTCGGGGGCGATGGATTCACCCCTCCACTTT.

This chain joins TRBV4-1 and TRBJ2-4, with 16 nucleotides matching TRBD2. The length of the CDR3 is 18 residues. CDR1 is MGHRA and CDR2 is YSYEKL in the germline V gene. J lost 0 bases, V lost 4 bases, and 3 bases had no gene match. The CDR3 DNA reads as TGCGCCAGCAGCCCGGGACTAGCGGGGGGGTTAGCCAAAAACATTCAGTACTTC. Translation gives CASSPGLAGGLAKNIQYF.

The chain combines TRBV24-1 with TRBJ2-1, with 8 positions matching TRBD2. This CDR3 comprises 15 residues. The germline V gene encodes CDR1 KGHDR and CDR2 SFDVKD. With V trimmed by 2 bases and J by 8 bases, 7 bases remained unmatched. CDR3 nucleotides: TGTGCCACCAGTGATTCGGGACTAGGGGGAGATGAGCAGTTCTTC. This gives the protein CATSDSGLGGDEQFF.

In this sample, this clonotype turned up many times. The V call is TRBV28, the J call TRBJ2-7; possible D gene TRBD2, 6 bases. This CDR3 spans 14 amino acids. Trimming stripped 5 bases from V and 0 bases from J, with 11 bases between. The germline CDR1 and CDR2 sequences are MDHEN and SYDVKM. In nucleotides, the CDR3 is TGTGCCAGCAGTCCGGAGACTAGCTCCTACGAGCAGTACGTC. Translation gives CASSPETSSYEQYV.

The CDR3: CASSYRDRDEQYV. CDR3 sequence (DNA): TGTGCCAGCAGTTACAGGGACAGGGACGAGCAGTACGTC. The J gene is TRBJ2-7, the V gene TRBV7-9; 9 nucleotides align to TRBD1. The CDR3 consists of 13 residues. The ends lost 6 bases at V and 5 bases at J; junction bases unmatched: 5. Germline V gene data show CDR1 as SEHNR and CDR2 as FQNEAQ (reference sequence).

Many counts were recorded for this clonotype. This sequence joins TRBV12-3 or TRBV12-4 and TRBJ1-1; unclear D gene. Trimming left V 6 bases short and J 4 bases short, with 12 bases between. The CDR3 runs 13 residues. The CDR3 region has the DNA TGTGCCAGCAGCCCAGAGGTCGGCACTGAAGCTTTCTTT. Amino acid sequence: CASSPEVGTEAFF.

The V call is TRBV6-2 or TRBV6-3, the J call TRBJ2-1; 10 bases fit TRBD2. Trimming cost V 0 bases and J 7 bases; bases outside gene matches: 6. Germline V gene sequence: CDR1 MNHEY, CDR2 SVGEGT. This CDR3 contains 16 residues. CDR3 sequence (DNA): TGTGCCAGCAGTTACTCGCAGCGGGGGGGTTGGAATGAGCAGTTCTTC. Translating it yields CASSYSQRGGWNEQFF.

V is TRBV4-1 and J is TRBJ1-1; 8 nucleotides align to TRBD1. The CDR3 contains 17 residues. Germline CDR1 and CDR2: MGHRA and YSYEKL. After removal of 1 base from V and 6 bases from J, the junction contained 13 bases not matched to a gene. The CDR3 is CASSQARTGGGRPEAFF. CDR3 in DNA: TGCGCCAGCAGCCAAGCCCGAACAGGGGGAGGCCGGCCTGAAGCTTTCTTT.

The chain employs TRBV5-1 and TRBJ1-1; possible D gene TRBD1, 6 bases. The CDR3 extends over 14 amino acids. Germline V CDR1 and CDR2: SGHRS, YFSETQ. Trimming shortened V by 3 bases and J by 0 bases, and 9 bases separated the two germline ends. CDR3 sequence reads: CASSWGGLNTEAFF. CDR3 nucleotide sequence: TGCGCCAGCAGCTGGGGGGGCTTGAACACTGAAGCTTTCTTT.